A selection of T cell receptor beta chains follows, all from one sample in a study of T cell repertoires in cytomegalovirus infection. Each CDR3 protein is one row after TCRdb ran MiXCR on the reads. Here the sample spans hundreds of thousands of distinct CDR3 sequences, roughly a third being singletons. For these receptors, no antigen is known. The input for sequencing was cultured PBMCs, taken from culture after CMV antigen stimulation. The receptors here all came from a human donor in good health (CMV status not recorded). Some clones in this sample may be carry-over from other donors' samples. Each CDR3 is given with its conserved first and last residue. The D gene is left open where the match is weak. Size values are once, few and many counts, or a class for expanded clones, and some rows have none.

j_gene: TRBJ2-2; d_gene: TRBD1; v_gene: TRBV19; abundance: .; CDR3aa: CASSWTGRNTGELFF; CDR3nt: TGTGCCAGTAGCTGGACAGGGAGGAACACCGGGGAGCTGTTTTTT
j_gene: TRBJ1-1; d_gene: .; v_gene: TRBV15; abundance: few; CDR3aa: CATSRVGGGGRNTEAFF; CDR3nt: TGTGCCACCAGCAGAGTGGGGGGGGGCGGGAGGAACACTGAAGCTTTCTTT
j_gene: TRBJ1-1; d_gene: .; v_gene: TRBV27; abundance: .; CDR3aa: CASSYEGLSTEAFF; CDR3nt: TGTGCCAGCAGTTACGAGGGTCTATCCACTGAAGCTTTCTTT
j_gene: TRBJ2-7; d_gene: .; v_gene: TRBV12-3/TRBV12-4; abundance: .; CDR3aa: CASSLTGSFDEQYF; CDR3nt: TGTGCCAGCAGTTTAACAGGGAGCTTCGACGAGCAGTACTTC
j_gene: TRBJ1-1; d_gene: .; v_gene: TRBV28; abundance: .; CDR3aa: CASSPFTGHTEAFF; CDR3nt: TGTGCCAGCAGCCCCTTCACAGGGCACACTGAAGCTTTCTTT
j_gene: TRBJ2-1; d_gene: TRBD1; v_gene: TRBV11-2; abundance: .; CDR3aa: CASSLSTGDEQFF; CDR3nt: TGTGCCAGCAGCTTAAGCACAGGGGATGAGCAGTTCTTC
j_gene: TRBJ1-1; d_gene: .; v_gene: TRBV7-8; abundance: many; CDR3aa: CASSHLGGESGEAFF; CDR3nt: TGTGCCAGCAGTCATTTGGGGGGGGAGTCGGGTGAAGCTTTCTTT
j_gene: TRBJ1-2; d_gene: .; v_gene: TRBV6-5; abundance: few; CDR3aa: CASSYSRRKVQGGGYTF; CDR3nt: TGTGCCAGCAGTTACTCTAGGCGGAAAGTACAGGGTGGAGGCTACACCTTC
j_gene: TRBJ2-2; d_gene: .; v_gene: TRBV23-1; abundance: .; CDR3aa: CASSQSRGGELFF; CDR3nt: TGCGCCAGCAGTCAATCGCGGGGAGGGGAGCTGTTTTTT
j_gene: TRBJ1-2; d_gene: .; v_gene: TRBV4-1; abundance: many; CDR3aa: CASSQDRRQGIDGYTF; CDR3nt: TGCGCCAGCAGCCAAGATCGAAGGCAGGGGATCGATGGCTACACCTTC
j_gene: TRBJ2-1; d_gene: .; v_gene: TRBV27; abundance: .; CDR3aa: CASSLSTEYNEQFF; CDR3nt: TGTGCCAGCAGTTTATCGACGGAATACAATGAGCAGTTCTTC
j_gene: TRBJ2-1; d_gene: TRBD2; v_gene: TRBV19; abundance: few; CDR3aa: CASNSGRAGYNEQFF; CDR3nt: TGTGCCAGTAACAGCGGGAGGGCTGGGTACAATGAGCAGTTCTTC
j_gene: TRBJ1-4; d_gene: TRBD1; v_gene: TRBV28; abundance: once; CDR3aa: CASWGTVNEKLFF; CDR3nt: TGTGCCAGCTGGGGGACAGTCAATGAAAAACTGTTTTTT
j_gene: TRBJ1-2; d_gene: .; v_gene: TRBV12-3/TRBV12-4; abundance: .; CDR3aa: CASSLGAEIGYTF; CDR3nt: TGTGCCAGCAGTTTAGGAGCGGAGATAGGCTACACCTTC
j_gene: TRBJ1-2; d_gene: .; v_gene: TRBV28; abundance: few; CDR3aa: CASRPPQRLLYGYTF; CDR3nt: TGTGCCAGCAGGCCTCCACAGCGCCTTCTATATGGCTACACCTTC
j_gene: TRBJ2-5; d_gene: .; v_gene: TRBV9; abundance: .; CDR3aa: CASSDSGTPERETQYF; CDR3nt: TGTGCCAGCAGCGACTCTGGGACACCCGAGAGGGAGACCCAGTACTTC
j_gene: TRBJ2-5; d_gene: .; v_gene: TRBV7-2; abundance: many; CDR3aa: CASSYVRAAQETQYF; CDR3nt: TGTGCCAGCAGCTATGTAAGGGCAGCCCAAGAGACCCAGTACTTC
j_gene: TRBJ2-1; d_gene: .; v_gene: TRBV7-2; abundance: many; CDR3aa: CASSRALRPPREFF; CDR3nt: TGTGCCAGCAGCCGGGCCTTACGACCCCCCAGAGAATTCTTC
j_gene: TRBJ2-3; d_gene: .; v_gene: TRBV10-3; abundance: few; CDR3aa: CAISAPSASTDTQYF; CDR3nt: TGTGCCATCAGTGCACCCAGTGCTAGCACAGATACGCAGTATTTT
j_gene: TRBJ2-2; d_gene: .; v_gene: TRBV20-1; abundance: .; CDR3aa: CSAAPGGANTGGLFF; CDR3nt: TGCAGTGCTGCCCCGGGCGGAGCGAACACCGGGGGGCTGTTTTTT
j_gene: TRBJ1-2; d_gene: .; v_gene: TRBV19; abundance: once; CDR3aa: CASSKSWGRLSGYTF; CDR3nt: TGTGCCAGTAGTAAATCCTGGGGGCGTTTATCCGGCTACACCTTC
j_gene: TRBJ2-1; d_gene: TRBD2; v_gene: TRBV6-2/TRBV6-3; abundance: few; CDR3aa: CASKQPHLAGGNEQFF; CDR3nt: TGTGCCAGCAAACAGCCCCACCTAGCGGGAGGTAATGAGCAGTTCTTC
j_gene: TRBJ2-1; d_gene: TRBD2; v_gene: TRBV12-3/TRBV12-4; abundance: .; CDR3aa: CASSLGLAPPNEQFF; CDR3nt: TGTGCCAGCAGCCTAGGACTAGCGCCTCCCAATGAGCAGTTCTTC
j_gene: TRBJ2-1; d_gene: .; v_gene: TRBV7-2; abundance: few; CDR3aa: CASTRGTNEQFF; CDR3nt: TGTGCCAGCACCCGCGGTACCAATGAGCAGTTCTTC
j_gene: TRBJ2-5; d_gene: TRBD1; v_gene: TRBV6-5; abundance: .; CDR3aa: CASSWGTAQETQYF; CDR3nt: TGTGCCAGCAGCTGGGGGACAGCTCAAGAGACCCAGTACTTC
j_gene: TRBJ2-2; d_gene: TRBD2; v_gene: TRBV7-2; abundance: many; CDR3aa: CASSRGLAGGNTGELFF; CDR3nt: TGTGCCAGCAGCCGCGGACTAGCGGGTGGGAACACCGGGGAGCTGTTTTTT
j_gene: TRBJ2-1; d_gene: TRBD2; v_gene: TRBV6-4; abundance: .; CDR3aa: CASSDSGGYNEQFF; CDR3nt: TGTGCCAGCAGTGACTCGGGGGGGTACAATGAGCAGTTCTTC
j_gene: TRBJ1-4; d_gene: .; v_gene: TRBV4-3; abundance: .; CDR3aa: CASSQGEPEEKLFF; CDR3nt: TGCGCCAGCAGCCAAGGAGAGCCCGAGGAAAAACTGTTTTTT
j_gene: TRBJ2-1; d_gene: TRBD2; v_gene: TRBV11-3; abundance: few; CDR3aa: CATRPGTSGGRPIF; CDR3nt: TGTGCCACCCGGCCAGGGACTAGCGGGGGTAGGCCCATCTTC
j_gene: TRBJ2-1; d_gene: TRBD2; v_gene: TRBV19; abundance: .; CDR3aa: CASSMGGLSYNEQFF; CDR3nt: TGTGCCAGTAGTATGGGGGGGTTATCCTACAATGAGCAGTTCTTC
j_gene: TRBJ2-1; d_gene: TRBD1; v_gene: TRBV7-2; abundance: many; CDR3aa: CASSFDRGPYNEQFF; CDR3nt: TGTGCCAGCAGCTTCGACAGGGGCCCTTACAATGAGCAGTTCTTC
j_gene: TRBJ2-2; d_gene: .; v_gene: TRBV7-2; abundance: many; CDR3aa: CASSLGGGRPNTGELFF; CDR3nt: TGTGCCAGCAGCTTAGGCGGGGGCAGGCCGAACACCGGGGAGCTGTTTTTT
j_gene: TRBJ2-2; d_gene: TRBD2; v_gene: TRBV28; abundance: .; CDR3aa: CASSTPGGGPTGELFF; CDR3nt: TGTGCCAGCAGTACACCGGGGGGGGGGCCCACCGGGGAGCTGTTTTTT
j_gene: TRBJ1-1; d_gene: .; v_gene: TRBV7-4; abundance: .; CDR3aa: CASSVFGEGTENTEAFF; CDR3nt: TGTGCCAGCAGCGTATTTGGGGAGGGTACGGAGAACACTGAAGCTTTCTTT
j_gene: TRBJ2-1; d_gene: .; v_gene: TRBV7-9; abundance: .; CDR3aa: CASSLGTADNEQFF; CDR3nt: TGTGCCAGCAGCTTAGGGACAGCAGACAATGAGCAGTTCTTC
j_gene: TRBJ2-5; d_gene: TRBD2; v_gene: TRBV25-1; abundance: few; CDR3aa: CASSASGTETQYF; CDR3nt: TGTGCCAGCAGTGCTAGCGGGACCGAGACCCAGTACTTC
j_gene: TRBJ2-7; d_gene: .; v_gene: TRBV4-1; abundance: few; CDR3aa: CASSQVRQAHEQYF; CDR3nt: TGCGCCAGCAGCCAGGTACGGCAGGCCCACGAGCAGTACTTC
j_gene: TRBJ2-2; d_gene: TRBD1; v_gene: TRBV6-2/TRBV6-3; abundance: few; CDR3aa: CASRRIPGQGASNTGELFF; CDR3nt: TGTGCCAGCAGGCGCATTCCGGGACAGGGGGCTTCGAACACCGGGGAGCTGTTTTTT
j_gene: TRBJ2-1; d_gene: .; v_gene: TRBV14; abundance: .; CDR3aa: CASSPRGRERNEQFF; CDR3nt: TGTGCCAGCAGCCCCCGAGGGCGCGAACGGAATGAGCAGTTCTTC
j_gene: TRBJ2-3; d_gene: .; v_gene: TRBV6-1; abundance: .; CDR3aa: CASSELEGIPQYF; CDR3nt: TGTGCCAGCAGTGAATTAGAAGGGATTCCGCAGTATTTT
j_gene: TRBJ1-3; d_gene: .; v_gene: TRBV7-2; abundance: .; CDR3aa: CASSKDSGGSGNTIYF; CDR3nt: TGTGCCAGCAGCAAGGATTCGGGGGGCTCTGGAAACACCATATATTTT
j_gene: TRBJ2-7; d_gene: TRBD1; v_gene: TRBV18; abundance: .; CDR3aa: CASSPSQGAYEQYF; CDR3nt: TGTGCCAGCTCACCAAGCCAGGGGGCCTACGAGCAGTACTTC
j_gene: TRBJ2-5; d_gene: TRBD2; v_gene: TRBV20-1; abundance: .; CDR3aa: CSASTIPWGGSQYF; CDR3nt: TGCAGTGCTAGCACAATACCATGGGGGGGGTCCCAGTACTTC
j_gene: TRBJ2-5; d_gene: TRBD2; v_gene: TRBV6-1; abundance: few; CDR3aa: CATLVGLAVQETQYF; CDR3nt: TGTGCCACTCTCGTAGGGCTAGCGGTCCAAGAGACCCAGTACTTC
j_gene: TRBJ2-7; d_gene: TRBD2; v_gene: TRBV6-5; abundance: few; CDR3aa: CASSYSSGSYEQYF; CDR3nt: TGTGCCAGCAGTTACTCTAGCGGGAGTTACGAGCAGTACTTC
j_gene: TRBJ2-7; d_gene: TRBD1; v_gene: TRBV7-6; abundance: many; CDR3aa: CASSATGGPSSYEQYF; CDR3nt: TGTGCCAGCAGCGCCACAGGGGGCCCCAGCTCCTACGAGCAGTACTTC
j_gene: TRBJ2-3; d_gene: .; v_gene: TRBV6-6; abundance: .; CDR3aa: CASSYGVAATDTQYF; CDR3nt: TGTGCCAGCAGTTACGGTGTAGCGGCGACAGATACGCAGTATTTT
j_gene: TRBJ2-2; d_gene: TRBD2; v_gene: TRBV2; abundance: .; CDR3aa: CASSGTSGRANTGELFF; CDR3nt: TGTGCCAGCAGTGGGACTAGCGGGAGGGCGAACACCGGGGAGCTGTTTTTT
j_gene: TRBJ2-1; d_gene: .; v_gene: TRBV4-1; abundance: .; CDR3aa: CASSQAGATGNEQFF; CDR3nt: TGCGCCAGCAGCCAAGCGGGGGCGACGGGGAATGAGCAGTTCTTC
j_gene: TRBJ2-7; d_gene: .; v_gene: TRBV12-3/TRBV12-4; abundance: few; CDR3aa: CASSLSSTSYEQYF; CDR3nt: TGTGCCAGCAGTTTGTCTAGCACGTCCTACGAGCAGTACTTC
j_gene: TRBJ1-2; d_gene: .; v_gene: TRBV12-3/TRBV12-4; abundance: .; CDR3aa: CASSFGGPYTF; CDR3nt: TGTGCCAGCAGTTTTGGAGGTCCCTACACCTTC
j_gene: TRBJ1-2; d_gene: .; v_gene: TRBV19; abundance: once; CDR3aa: CASSAVEGSANYGYTF; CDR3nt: TGTGCCAGTAGTGCCGTTGAAGGGTCCGCTAACTATGGCTACACCTTC
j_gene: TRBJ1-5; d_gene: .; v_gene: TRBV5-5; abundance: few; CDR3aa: CASSAGGGFSLNQPQHF; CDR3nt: TGTGCCAGCAGCGCGGGCGGGGGGTTTTCCCTCAATCAGCCCCAGCATTTT
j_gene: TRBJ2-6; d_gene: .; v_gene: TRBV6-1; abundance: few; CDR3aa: CASMQGLVSGANVLTF; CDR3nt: TGTGCCAGCATGCAGGGTTTAGTCTCTGGGGCCAACGTCCTGACTTTC
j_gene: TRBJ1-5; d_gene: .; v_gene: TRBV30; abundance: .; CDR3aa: CAPQLANQPQHF; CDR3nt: TGTGCCCCTCAACTGGCGAATCAGCCCCAGCATTTT
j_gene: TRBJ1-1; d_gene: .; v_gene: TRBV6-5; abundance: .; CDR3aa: CASSLTGLDTEAFF; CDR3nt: TGTGCCAGCAGCCTGACAGGTTTGGATACTGAAGCTTTCTTT
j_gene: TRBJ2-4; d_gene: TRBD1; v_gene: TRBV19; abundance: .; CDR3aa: CASSKQGALDIQYF; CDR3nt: TGTGCCAGTAGTAAACAGGGGGCCCTGGACATTCAGTACTTC
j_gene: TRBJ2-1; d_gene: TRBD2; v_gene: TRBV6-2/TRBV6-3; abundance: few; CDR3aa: CASNGREGHSYNEQFF; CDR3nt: TGTGCCAGCAATGGGCGGGAGGGCCACTCCTACAATGAGCAGTTCTTC
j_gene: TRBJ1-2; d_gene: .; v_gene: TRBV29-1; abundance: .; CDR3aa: CSVFQGTNYGYTF; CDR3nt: TGCAGCGTTTTTCAGGGGACGAACTATGGCTACACCTTC